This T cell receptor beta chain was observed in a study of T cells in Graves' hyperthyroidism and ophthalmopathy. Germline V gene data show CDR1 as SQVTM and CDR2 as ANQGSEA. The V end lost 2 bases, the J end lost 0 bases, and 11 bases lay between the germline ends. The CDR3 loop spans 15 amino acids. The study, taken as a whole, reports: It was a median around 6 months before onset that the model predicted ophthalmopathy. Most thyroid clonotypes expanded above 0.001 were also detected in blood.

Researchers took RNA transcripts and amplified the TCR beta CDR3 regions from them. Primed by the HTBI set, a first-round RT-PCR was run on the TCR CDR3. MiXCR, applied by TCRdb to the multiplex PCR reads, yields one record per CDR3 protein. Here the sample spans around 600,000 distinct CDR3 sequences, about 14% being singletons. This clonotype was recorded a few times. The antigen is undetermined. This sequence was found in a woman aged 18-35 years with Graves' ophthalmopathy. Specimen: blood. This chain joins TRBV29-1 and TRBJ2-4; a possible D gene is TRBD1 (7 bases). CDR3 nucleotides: TGCAGCGTTGAAAGGCAGGGGGGAGCCAAAAACATTCAGTACTTC. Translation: CSVERQGGAKNIQYF. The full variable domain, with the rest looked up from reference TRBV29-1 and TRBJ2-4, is SAVISQKPSRDICQRGTSLTIQCQVDSQVTMMFWYRQQPGQSLTLIATANQGSEATYESGFVIDKFPISRPNLTFSTLTVSNMSPEDSSIYLCSVERQGGAKNIQYFGAGTRLSVL.